This T cell receptor beta chain was sequenced in a study of T cells in Graves' hyperthyroidism and ophthalmopathy. This clonotype was observed at least ten times. V was pared by 0 bases and J by 1 base, with 15 bases between. Germline CDR1 and CDR2: DFQATT and SNEGSKA (reference sequence). This CDR3 is built from 16 residues. TCR beta CDR3 regions were amplified from RNA. Using the HTBI primer set, a first-round RT-PCR was run on the TCR CDR3. TCRdb re-analysed the multiplex PCR reads in MiXCR, keeping a single row per CDR3 protein. The data hold some 740,000 distinct CDR3 sequences, with 14% observed a single time. PBMCs stemmed from approximately 9.1 ml fresh peripheral blood.

The chain employs TRBV20-1 and TRBJ2-5; D gene uncertain. Source material: blood. The receptor's source is a woman younger than 35 with Graves' hyperthyroidism. The CDR3 reads CSARDLVGGTQETQYF. The CDR3, as DNA: TGCAGTGCTAGAGATCTCGTGGGCGGAACCCAAGAGACCCAGTACTTC.